This T cell receptor beta chain was observed in a study of T cell changes during pregnancy in multiple sclerosis. Produced via immunoSEQ multiplex PCR; TCRdb's table is partial and in-frame only. This sample has approximately 20,000 clones, with about 88% found just once. The CDR3 is 15 residues long. V lost 5 bases, J lost 3 bases, and 6 bases stayed unmatched. Germline CDR1 reads MNHEY; CDR2 reads SMNVEV (reference sequence). The specimen was CD8+ T cells from peripheral blood mononuclear cells, collected in the second trimester of pregnancy. This TCR was recovered from a female donor in good health, enrolled as a control in a pregnancy study. The chain joins TRBV27 to TRBJ1-5, with 8 bases fitting TRBD1. The CDR3 DNA is TGTGCCAGCAGTACACAGGGGGGGGCCAATCAGCCCCAGCATTTT. Translated, it gives CASSTQGGANQPQHF.